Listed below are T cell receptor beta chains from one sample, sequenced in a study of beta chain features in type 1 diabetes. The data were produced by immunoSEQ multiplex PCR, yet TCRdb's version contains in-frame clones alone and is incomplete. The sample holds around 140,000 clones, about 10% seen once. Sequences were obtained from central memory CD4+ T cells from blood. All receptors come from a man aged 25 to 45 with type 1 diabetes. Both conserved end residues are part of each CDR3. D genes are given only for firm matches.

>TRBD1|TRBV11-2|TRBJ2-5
CASSLFGTGRETQYF
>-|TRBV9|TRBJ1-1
CASSGDTGAFF
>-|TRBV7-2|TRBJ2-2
CASSPPGFTGELFF
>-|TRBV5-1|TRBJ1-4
CASSLAGGSTNEKLFF
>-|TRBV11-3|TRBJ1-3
CASAGSGNTIYF
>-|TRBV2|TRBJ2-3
CASVAGATYTDTQYF
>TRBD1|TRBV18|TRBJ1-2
CASSLTGTENGYTF
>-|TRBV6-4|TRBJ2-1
CASSPLPSSYNEQFF
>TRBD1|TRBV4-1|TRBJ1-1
CASSPSWDRSTEAFF
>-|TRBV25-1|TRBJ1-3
CASRETGTSGNTIYF
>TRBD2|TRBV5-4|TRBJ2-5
CASSSKRGGPQETQYF
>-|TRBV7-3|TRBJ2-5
CASSLLASKTQYF
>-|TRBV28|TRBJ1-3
CASSLGGWSGNTIYF
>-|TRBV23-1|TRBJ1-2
CASSLKHGYGYTF
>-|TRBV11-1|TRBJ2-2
CACQVNTGELFF
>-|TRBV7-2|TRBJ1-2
CASSLDAGAIRGYTF
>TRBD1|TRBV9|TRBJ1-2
CASSEGGQGRSGYTF
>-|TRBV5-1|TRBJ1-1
CASSLAGRVIAEAFF
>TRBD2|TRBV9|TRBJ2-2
CASSTRTSGVAGELFF
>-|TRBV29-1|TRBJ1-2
CSVQTGGYTF
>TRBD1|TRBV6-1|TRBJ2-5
CASSEAQGSRETQYF
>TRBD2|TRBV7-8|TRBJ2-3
CASSLLAGGPGDTQYF
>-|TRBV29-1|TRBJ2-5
CSVPEGRETQYF
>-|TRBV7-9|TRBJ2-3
CASSLSRATDTQYF
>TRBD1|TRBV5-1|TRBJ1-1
CASSSGQDGSEAFF
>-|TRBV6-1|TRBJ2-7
CASSVQGYEQYF
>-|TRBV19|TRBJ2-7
CASSIAARVGHWQYF
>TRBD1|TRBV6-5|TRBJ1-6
CASRTGENSPLHF
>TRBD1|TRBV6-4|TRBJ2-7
CASSAPRTGNTYEQYF
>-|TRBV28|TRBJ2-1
CASSWGKRQVNGEQFF
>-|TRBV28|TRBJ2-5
CASTPDEETQYF
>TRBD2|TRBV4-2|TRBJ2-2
CASSQDRGTRGSGELFF
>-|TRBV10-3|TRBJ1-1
CAVRQENTEAFF
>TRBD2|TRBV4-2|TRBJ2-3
CASSREGSAGGPDTQYF
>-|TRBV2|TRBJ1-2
CASSSLNYGYTF
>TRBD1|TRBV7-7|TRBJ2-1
CASSTGTGANNEQFF
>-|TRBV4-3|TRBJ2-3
CASSQQGGTDTQYF
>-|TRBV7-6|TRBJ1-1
CASSLARGKAFF
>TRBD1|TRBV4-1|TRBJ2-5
CASSPDRGRETQYF
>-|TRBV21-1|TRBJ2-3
CASSRTLSSTDTQYF
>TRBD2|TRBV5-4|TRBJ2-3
CASRNSGGPDTQYF
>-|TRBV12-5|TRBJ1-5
CASGATTGQPQHF
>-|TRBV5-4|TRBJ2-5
CASSLGAGEGQETQYF
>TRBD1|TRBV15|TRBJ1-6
CATSRDGTGSSPLHF
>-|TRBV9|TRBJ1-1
CASSPREGVHTEAFF
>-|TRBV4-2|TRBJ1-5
CASSQDIPVDQPQHF
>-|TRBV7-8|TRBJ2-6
CASKISGANVLTF
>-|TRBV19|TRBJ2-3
CASGDIDTDTQYF
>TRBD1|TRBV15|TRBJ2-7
CAAGQGGYEQYF
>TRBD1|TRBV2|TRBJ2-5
CASSARTGGGETQYF
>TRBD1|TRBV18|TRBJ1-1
CASSPSDRERPFF
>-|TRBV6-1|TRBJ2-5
CASRPLAEETQYF